This entry concerns a single TCR beta chain. The assay was immunoSEQ multiplex PCR, and TCRdb's table has in-frame clones only and misses some. Of fewer than 700,000 clones in the sample, roughly nine tenths are singletons; the top ten hold 7.8%. The sample is drawn from a study of blood T cell repertoires in COVID-19. Across the whole study: Donors in the United States, Italy and Spain gave samples during acute or convalescent COVID-19.

Germline CDR1 reads SGDLS; CDR2 reads YYNGEE. The CDR3 has 17 amino acids. The V segment lost 0 bases and the J segment 6 bases; nucleotides outside the gene matches: 15. The TCR comes from a woman between 50 and 59 years old with COVID-19, enrolled during active disease. The chain links TRBV9 to TRBJ2-7; 7 nucleotides agree with TRBD2. What was sequenced was peripheral blood. CDR3 sequence: CASSVGVSWGGSGEQYF. The DNA of the CDR3 is TGTGCCAGCAGCGTAGGAGTTTCTTGGGGAGGGTCGGGCGAGCAGTACTTC.